This T cell receptor beta chain emerged from a study of blood T cell repertoires in COVID-19. Study in general: Acute and convalescent COVID-19 samples came from the United States, Italy and Spain.

TCRdb keeps only in-frame clones here, not all; method: immunoSEQ multiplex PCR. This repertoire shows 240,000 or so clones, over 65% found once; its top ten account for about 3.5%. The V end lost 3 bases, the J end lost 0 bases, and 15 bases lay between the germline ends. The germline gives CDR1 KGHSH, CDR2 LQKENI. This CDR3 region has 18 residues. Sequenced: peripheral blood. The TCR comes from a woman older than 75 with acute or convalescent COVID-19. V and J are TRBV18 and TRBJ2-6, with D unresolved. The CDR3 loop is CASSPVVPGSSGANVLTF. As DNA, the CDR3 is TGTGCCAGCTCACCGGTCGTCCCCGGTAGCTCTGGGGCCAACGTCCTGACTTTC.